The source of this T cell receptor (beta chain) is a study of blood T cells in healthy people across ages. General study findings and limits: From one million sequenced T cells, diversity estimates were lower bounds.

A remark on this clonotype: Antigen: not known.

It was approximately 10 milliliters of peripheral blood that were drawn from each donor. The V end lost 0 bases, the J end lost 8 bases, and 11 bases lay between the germline ends. The CDR3 has 14 amino acids. CDR1 is SGHRS, CDR2 YFSETQ, per germline. Combining a sample-barcoded 5' primer with a J-beta primer mix, a second PCR ran for about 6 to 11 cycles. Every single cDNA molecule received a tag from a template-switch adaptor with 12 random nucleotides. Each CDR3 protein is one row after TCRdb ran MiXCR on the 5' RACE reads. This table holds 600,000 to 850,000 distinct CDR3 sequences, roughly 25% found once. This sample was shared with a second study, whose subject was T cells of mothers and their children. As that study records: Every mother supplied over 9 million TCR beta CDR3 reads and every child around 3 million.

This TCR was sampled from a boy younger than 18 in good health. V is TRBV5-1 and J is TRBJ2-2; D is unclear. The sample was blood. The CDR3 DNA follows: TGCGCCAGCAGCTTGGGCACCCCCACTGGGGAGCTGTTTTTT. Translated: CASSLGTPTGELFF. Filled out from reference TRBV5-1 and TRBJ2-2, the complete variable domain reads KAGVTQTPRYLIKTRGQQVTLSCSPISGHRSVSWYQQTPGQGLQFLFEYFSETQRNKGNFPGRFSGRQFSNSRSEMNVSTLELGDSALYLCASSLGTPTGELFFGEGSRLTVL.